These 17 T cell receptor beta chains came from one sample sequenced in a study of T cell changes during pregnancy in multiple sclerosis. Assay: immunoSEQ multiplex PCR; the TCRdb copy retains only in-frame clones and omits some. The data show 93,000 or so clones, around 94% seen once. Sample: peripheral blood, taken after pregnancy. The source of these receptors is a female donor with multiple sclerosis, enrolled in a pregnancy study.

CDR3 sequence (DNA): TGTGCCACCCAGAGGACAGGTTTAGGTAATGAGCAGTTCTTC. This encodes CATQRTGLGNEQFF. V is TRBV2 and J is TRBJ2-1; 7 bases map to TRBD1. The CDR3 runs 14 residues. Losses at the gene ends were 10 bases for V and 7 bases for J; bases not matched to a gene: 13. Germline V gene data show CDR1 as SNHLY and CDR2 as FYNNEI.

The chain is built from TRBV2 and TRBJ2-5, with 7 bases aligning to TRBD1. Germline CDR1 and CDR2: SNHLY and FYNNEI. Unmatched junction bases numbered 11, after V lost 6 bases and J lost 4 bases. The CDR3 has 15 amino acids. CDR3 loop: CASRGQRSRRETQYF. CDR3 nucleotide sequence: TGTGCCAGCAGGGGACAGAGATCAAGGAGAGAGACCCAGTACTTC.

The rearrangement joins TRBV5-1 to TRBJ2-7, with D possibly being TRBD1 (6 bases). CDR3 size: 14 residues. V lost 3 bases, J lost 3 bases, and 13 bases lay in between. Germline V CDR1 and CDR2: SGHRS, YFSETQ. The CDR3 loop is CASSSDRPDYEQYF. The CDR3, as DNA: TGCGCCAGCAGCTCTGACAGGCCAGACTACGAGCAGTACTTC.

The chain recombines TRBV5-8 with TRBJ1-2, with 8 positions matching TRBD1. Germline CDR1 SGHTS, CDR2 YDEGEE. The CDR3 length is 16 residues. V shed 2 bases and J 3 bases; nucleotides not matched to a gene: 9. CDR3 bases: TGTGCCAGCAGCTTTAGCCCCGGGACAGGCTACTATGGCTACACCTTC. This codes for CASSFSPGTGYYGYTF.

The chain couples TRBV7-9 to TRBJ2-1, with a weak D call TRBD2 (5 bases). The CDR3 is made up of 16 amino acids. V lost 2 bases to trimming and J lost 7 bases, with 18 bases between them. The germline V gene has CDR1 SEHNR and CDR2 FQNEAQ (reference sequence). The CDR3 nucleotides read TGTGCCAGCAGCTTAAGCGGCGACTCCAAAATGAATGAGCAGTTCTTC. Translating gives CASSLSGDSKMNEQFF.

The V and J genes are TRBV20-1 and TRBJ1-5; weak D call: TRBD1 (5 bases). Germline lookup yields CDR1 DFQATT and CDR2 SNEGSKA (reference sequence). The CDR3 is made up of 11 amino acids. The V and J ends lost 6 bases and 7 bases respectively, with 10 bases between them. Here the CDR3 reads CSAQSGQPQHF. The CDR3 DNA reads TGCAGTGCGCAGTCAGGGCAGCCCCAGCATTTT.

V usage is TRBV11-1 and J usage is TRBJ2-7; 9 nucleotides agree with TRBD1. This CDR3 spans 14 amino acids. CDR1 SGHAT and CDR2 FQDESV come from the germline V gene (reference sequence). The junction had 1 base not matched to a gene; V was cut back by 1 base and J by 3 bases. CDR3 in DNA: TGTGCCAGCAGCTTAGGGACAGGGGTCTACGAGCAGTACTTC. This codes for CASSLGTGVYEQYF.

This clone has a single count. The chain joins TRBV28 to TRBJ2-7; 7 positions match TRBD1. V gave up 5 bases and J gave up 0 bases; unmatched junction bases: 4. Germline CDR1 reads MDHEN; CDR2 reads SYDVKM. This CDR3 is 14 amino acids long. The CDR3 coding sequence is TGTGCCAGCAGTGGGACAGTCAACTCCTACGAGCAGTACTTC. Its translation: CASSGTVNSYEQYF. Complete variable domain (other parts from reference TRBV28 and TRBJ2-7): DVKVTQSSRYLVKRTGEKVFLECVQDMDHENMFWYRQDPGLGLRLIYFSYDVKMKEKGDIPEGYSVSREKKERFSLILESASTNQTSMYLCASSGTVNSYEQYFGPGTRLTVT.

V gene TRBV28 combines with J gene TRBJ2-7; no definite D call. CDR3 length equals 12 residues. Germline V gene sequence: CDR1 MDHEN, CDR2 SYDVKM. V was shortened by 2 bases and J by 3 bases, with 5 bases between the two germline ends. The CDR3 region is CASSLPGYEQYF. CDR3 in DNA: TGTGCCAGCAGTTTACCCGGCTACGAGCAGTACTTC. The entire variable domain, with the rest obtained from reference TRBV28 and TRBJ2-7, is as follows: DVKVTQSSRYLVKRTGEKVFLECVQDMDHENMFWYRQDPGLGLRLIYFSYDVKMKEKGDIPEGYSVSREKKERFSLILESASTNQTSMYLCASSLPGYEQYFGPGTRLTVT.

The gene calls are TRBV19 and TRBJ1-5; 7 positions match TRBD1. The CDR3 totals 14 residues. The germline CDR1 and CDR2 sequences are LNHDA and SQIVND (reference sequence). With 9 bases clipped from V and 0 bases from J, the junction kept 5 bases outside the gene matches. The CDR3, as DNA: TGTGCCAGCCTAGGGACAGTTAGCAATCAGCCCCAGCATTTT. Residues: CASLGTVSNQPQHF. The complete variable domain, with remaining parts taken from reference TRBV19 and TRBJ1-5, reads DGGITQSPKYLFRKEGQNVTLSCEQNLNHDAMYWYRQDPGQGLRLIYYSQIVNDFQKGDIAEGYSVSREKKESFPLTVTSAQKNPTAFYLCASLGTVSNQPQHFGDGTRLSIL.

V and J are TRBV28 and TRBJ2-7; D remains ambiguous. Germline lookup yields CDR1 MDHEN and CDR2 SYDVKM. CDR3 length equals 17 residues. Between the trimmed V and J ends, which lost 5 bases and 0 bases, there was a span of 20 bases. The CDR3 region has the DNA TGTGCCAGCAGTCCATCCCTCCCGGGTACAAGCTCCTACGAGCAGTACTTC. Translating it yields CASSPSLPGTSSYEQYF. Complete variable domain (other parts from reference TRBV28 and TRBJ2-7): DVKVTQSSRYLVKRTGEKVFLECVQDMDHENMFWYRQDPGLGLRLIYFSYDVKMKEKGDIPEGYSVSREKKERFSLILESASTNQTSMYLCASSPSLPGTSSYEQYFGPGTRLTVT.

The V and J genes are TRBV12-5 and TRBJ1-4; D is unclear. The V and J ends lost 6 bases and 8 bases respectively, with 16 bases between them. The CDR3 totals 14 residues. Germline loops: CDR1 LGHNT, CDR2 FRNRAP. CDR3 nucleotides: TGTGCTAGTGGCGCGGGAAGCTCAGGCGAAAAACTGTTTTTT. As protein: CASGAGSSGEKLFF. Full variable domain (rest looked up from reference TRBV12-5 and TRBJ1-4): DARVTQTPRHKVTEMGQEVTMRCQPILGHNTVFWYRQTMMQGLELLAYFRNRAPLDDSGMPKDRFSAEMPDATLATLKIQPSEPRDSAVYFCASGAGSSGEKLFFGSGTQLSVL.

This clone was detected only a few times. This chain links TRBV2 with TRBJ2-7; TRBD2 aligns across 13 bases. This CDR3 contains 16 residues. Looked up from germline, CDR1 is SNHLY and CDR2 is FYNNEI. J lost 2 bases, V lost 5 bases, and 6 bases had no gene match. The DNA of the CDR3 is TGTGCCAGCAGTCCGGCTGGACTAGCGGGGGCCTACGAGCAGTACTTC. Protein sequence: CASSPAGLAGAYEQYF.

This chain uses TRBV5-1 with TRBJ1-1; D unclear. The CDR3 spans 12 residues. CDR1 and CDR2 from the germline V gene are SGHRS and YFSETQ. V was pared by 4 bases and J by 3 bases, with 7 bases between. The CDR3 loop reads CASSQRDTEAFF. The DNA for the CDR3 is TGCGCCAGCAGCCAGCGAGACACTGAAGCTTTCTTT.

The rearrangement uses TRBV4-2 and TRBJ2-2, with 8 positions matching TRBD2. Germline CDR1 and CDR2: LGHNA and YNFKEQ. This CDR3 comprises 17 residues. With V trimmed by 0 bases and J by 5 bases, 8 bases remained unmatched. CDR3 coding DNA: TGTGCCAGCAGCCAAGATGCGAGCGGGAGAGGAACCGGGGAGCTGTTTTTT. It specifies CASSQDASGRGTGELFF.

The J gene is TRBJ2-2, the V gene TRBV7-2; possible D gene TRBD2, 5 bases. V lost 0 bases to trimming and J lost 1 base, with 15 bases between them. The V gene's germline CDR1 is SGHTA and CDR2 FQGNSA. The CDR3 loop spans 18 amino acids. CDR3 protein: CASSLALLASRNTGELFF. CDR3 nucleotides: TGTGCCAGCAGCTTAGCTCTGCTGGCTAGCAGGAACACCGGGGAGCTGTTTTTT. The variable domain in full, completed from reference TRBV7-2 and TRBJ2-2, reads GAGVSQSPSNKVTEKGKDVELRCDPISGHTALYWYRQSLGQGLEFLIYFQGNSAPDKSGLPSDRFSAERTGGSVSTLTIQRTQQEDSAVYLCASSLALLASRNTGELFFGEGSRLTVL.

The chain couples TRBV5-1 to TRBJ2-1; TRBD2 aligns across 8 bases. Looked up from germline, CDR1 is SGHRS and CDR2 is YFSETQ. The J segment lost 4 bases and the V segment lost 4 bases, leaving 7 bases of the junction unmatched. This CDR3 spans 15 amino acids. Here the CDR3 reads CASSLSGNTYNEQFF. The DNA for the CDR3 is TGCGCCAGCAGCCTTAGCGGGAATACATACAATGAGCAGTTCTTC.